This is a list of T cell receptor beta chains from one sample in a study of blood T cell repertoires in COVID-19. Clones were sequenced by immunoSEQ multiplex PCR, and TCRdb holds only the in-frame ones, with some missing. Of some 50,000 clones detected, under 95% appear once; the ten largest clones hold less than 8%. The sequencing sample was made of peripheral blood. The source is an older man with active COVID-19. Both conserved end residues are part of each CDR3. D genes are given only for firm matches. Only part of the rows carry a size: once, few, many, or a class if the clone is expanded.

d_gene	v_gene	j_gene	abundance	CDR3aa	CDR3nt
TRBD1	TRBV30	TRBJ2-5	NA	CAWSPGQGFQETQYF	TGTGCCTGGAGTCCAGGACAGGGTTTCCAAGAGACCCAGTACTTC
NA	TRBV9	TRBJ2-5	NA	CASSKRSYGVQETQYF	TGTGCCAGCAGCAAAAGAAGTTACGGGGTTCAAGAGACCCAGTACTTC
NA	TRBV9	TRBJ2-1	NA	CASSVAGTPGYNEQFF	TGTGCCAGCAGCGTAGCCGGGACACCCGGATACAATGAGCAGTTCTTC
NA	TRBV28	TRBJ2-1	NA	CASSRSPGDEQFF	TGTGCCAGCAGCCGATCCCCAGGGGATGAGCAGTTCTTC
NA	TRBV5-4	TRBJ1-2	once	CASSPGTTRGYGYTF	TGTGCCAGCAGCCCAGGGACTACTCGGGGCTATGGCTACACCTTC
NA	TRBV2	TRBJ2-3	NA	CASSEALGGGTDTQYF	TGTGCCAGCAGTGAAGCGCTCGGCGGGGGCACAGATACGCAGTATTTT
TRBD1	TRBV25-1	TRBJ2-3	NA	CASSEGTGDTQYF	TGTGCCAGCAGTGAAGGGACAGGGGATACGCAGTATTTT
NA	TRBV2	TRBJ2-7	NA	CASSEDRRYEQYF	TGTGCCAGCAGTGAAGACAGGCGCTACGAGCAGTACTTC
TRBD2	TRBV5-1	TRBJ2-3	few	CASRAAGGPRDTQYF	TGCGCCAGCAGAGCGGCGGGGGGGCCTAGAGATACGCAGTATTTT
NA	TRBV6-6	TRBJ1-1	NA	CASSSQVPEAFF	TGTGCCAGCAGTTCCCAGGTTCCCGAAGCTTTCTTT
NA	TRBV24-1	TRBJ2-3	NA	CATSDLSLTGLSTQYF	TGTGCCACCAGTGATTTGTCCTTAACAGGGTTGTCGACGCAGTATTTT
TRBD2	TRBV4-1	TRBJ2-7	NA	CASSQVRGGAYEQYF	TGCGCCAGCAGCCAAGTTCGGGGGGGGGCCTACGAGCAGTACTTC
NA	TRBV6-5	TRBJ2-7	NA	CASTQGYEQYF	TGTGCCAGCACACAGGGCTACGAGCAGTACTTC
NA	TRBV19	TRBJ1-1	NA	CASSDRTANTEAFF	TGTGCCAGTAGTGATCGGACAGCCAACACTGAAGCTTTCTTT
NA	TRBV7-9	TRBJ2-7	NA	CASSYSNVYEQYF	TGTGCCAGCAGCTATAGTAATGTCTACGAGCAGTACTTC
NA	TRBV28	TRBJ1-2	few	CASSFNRGNYGYTF	TGTGCCAGCAGTTTTAATAGAGGAAACTATGGCTACACCTTC
TRBD1	TRBV4-1	TRBJ2-1	once	CASSPLPRGQGYNEQFF	TGCGCCAGCAGCCCCCTTCCGAGGGGACAGGGCTACAATGAGCAGTTCTTC